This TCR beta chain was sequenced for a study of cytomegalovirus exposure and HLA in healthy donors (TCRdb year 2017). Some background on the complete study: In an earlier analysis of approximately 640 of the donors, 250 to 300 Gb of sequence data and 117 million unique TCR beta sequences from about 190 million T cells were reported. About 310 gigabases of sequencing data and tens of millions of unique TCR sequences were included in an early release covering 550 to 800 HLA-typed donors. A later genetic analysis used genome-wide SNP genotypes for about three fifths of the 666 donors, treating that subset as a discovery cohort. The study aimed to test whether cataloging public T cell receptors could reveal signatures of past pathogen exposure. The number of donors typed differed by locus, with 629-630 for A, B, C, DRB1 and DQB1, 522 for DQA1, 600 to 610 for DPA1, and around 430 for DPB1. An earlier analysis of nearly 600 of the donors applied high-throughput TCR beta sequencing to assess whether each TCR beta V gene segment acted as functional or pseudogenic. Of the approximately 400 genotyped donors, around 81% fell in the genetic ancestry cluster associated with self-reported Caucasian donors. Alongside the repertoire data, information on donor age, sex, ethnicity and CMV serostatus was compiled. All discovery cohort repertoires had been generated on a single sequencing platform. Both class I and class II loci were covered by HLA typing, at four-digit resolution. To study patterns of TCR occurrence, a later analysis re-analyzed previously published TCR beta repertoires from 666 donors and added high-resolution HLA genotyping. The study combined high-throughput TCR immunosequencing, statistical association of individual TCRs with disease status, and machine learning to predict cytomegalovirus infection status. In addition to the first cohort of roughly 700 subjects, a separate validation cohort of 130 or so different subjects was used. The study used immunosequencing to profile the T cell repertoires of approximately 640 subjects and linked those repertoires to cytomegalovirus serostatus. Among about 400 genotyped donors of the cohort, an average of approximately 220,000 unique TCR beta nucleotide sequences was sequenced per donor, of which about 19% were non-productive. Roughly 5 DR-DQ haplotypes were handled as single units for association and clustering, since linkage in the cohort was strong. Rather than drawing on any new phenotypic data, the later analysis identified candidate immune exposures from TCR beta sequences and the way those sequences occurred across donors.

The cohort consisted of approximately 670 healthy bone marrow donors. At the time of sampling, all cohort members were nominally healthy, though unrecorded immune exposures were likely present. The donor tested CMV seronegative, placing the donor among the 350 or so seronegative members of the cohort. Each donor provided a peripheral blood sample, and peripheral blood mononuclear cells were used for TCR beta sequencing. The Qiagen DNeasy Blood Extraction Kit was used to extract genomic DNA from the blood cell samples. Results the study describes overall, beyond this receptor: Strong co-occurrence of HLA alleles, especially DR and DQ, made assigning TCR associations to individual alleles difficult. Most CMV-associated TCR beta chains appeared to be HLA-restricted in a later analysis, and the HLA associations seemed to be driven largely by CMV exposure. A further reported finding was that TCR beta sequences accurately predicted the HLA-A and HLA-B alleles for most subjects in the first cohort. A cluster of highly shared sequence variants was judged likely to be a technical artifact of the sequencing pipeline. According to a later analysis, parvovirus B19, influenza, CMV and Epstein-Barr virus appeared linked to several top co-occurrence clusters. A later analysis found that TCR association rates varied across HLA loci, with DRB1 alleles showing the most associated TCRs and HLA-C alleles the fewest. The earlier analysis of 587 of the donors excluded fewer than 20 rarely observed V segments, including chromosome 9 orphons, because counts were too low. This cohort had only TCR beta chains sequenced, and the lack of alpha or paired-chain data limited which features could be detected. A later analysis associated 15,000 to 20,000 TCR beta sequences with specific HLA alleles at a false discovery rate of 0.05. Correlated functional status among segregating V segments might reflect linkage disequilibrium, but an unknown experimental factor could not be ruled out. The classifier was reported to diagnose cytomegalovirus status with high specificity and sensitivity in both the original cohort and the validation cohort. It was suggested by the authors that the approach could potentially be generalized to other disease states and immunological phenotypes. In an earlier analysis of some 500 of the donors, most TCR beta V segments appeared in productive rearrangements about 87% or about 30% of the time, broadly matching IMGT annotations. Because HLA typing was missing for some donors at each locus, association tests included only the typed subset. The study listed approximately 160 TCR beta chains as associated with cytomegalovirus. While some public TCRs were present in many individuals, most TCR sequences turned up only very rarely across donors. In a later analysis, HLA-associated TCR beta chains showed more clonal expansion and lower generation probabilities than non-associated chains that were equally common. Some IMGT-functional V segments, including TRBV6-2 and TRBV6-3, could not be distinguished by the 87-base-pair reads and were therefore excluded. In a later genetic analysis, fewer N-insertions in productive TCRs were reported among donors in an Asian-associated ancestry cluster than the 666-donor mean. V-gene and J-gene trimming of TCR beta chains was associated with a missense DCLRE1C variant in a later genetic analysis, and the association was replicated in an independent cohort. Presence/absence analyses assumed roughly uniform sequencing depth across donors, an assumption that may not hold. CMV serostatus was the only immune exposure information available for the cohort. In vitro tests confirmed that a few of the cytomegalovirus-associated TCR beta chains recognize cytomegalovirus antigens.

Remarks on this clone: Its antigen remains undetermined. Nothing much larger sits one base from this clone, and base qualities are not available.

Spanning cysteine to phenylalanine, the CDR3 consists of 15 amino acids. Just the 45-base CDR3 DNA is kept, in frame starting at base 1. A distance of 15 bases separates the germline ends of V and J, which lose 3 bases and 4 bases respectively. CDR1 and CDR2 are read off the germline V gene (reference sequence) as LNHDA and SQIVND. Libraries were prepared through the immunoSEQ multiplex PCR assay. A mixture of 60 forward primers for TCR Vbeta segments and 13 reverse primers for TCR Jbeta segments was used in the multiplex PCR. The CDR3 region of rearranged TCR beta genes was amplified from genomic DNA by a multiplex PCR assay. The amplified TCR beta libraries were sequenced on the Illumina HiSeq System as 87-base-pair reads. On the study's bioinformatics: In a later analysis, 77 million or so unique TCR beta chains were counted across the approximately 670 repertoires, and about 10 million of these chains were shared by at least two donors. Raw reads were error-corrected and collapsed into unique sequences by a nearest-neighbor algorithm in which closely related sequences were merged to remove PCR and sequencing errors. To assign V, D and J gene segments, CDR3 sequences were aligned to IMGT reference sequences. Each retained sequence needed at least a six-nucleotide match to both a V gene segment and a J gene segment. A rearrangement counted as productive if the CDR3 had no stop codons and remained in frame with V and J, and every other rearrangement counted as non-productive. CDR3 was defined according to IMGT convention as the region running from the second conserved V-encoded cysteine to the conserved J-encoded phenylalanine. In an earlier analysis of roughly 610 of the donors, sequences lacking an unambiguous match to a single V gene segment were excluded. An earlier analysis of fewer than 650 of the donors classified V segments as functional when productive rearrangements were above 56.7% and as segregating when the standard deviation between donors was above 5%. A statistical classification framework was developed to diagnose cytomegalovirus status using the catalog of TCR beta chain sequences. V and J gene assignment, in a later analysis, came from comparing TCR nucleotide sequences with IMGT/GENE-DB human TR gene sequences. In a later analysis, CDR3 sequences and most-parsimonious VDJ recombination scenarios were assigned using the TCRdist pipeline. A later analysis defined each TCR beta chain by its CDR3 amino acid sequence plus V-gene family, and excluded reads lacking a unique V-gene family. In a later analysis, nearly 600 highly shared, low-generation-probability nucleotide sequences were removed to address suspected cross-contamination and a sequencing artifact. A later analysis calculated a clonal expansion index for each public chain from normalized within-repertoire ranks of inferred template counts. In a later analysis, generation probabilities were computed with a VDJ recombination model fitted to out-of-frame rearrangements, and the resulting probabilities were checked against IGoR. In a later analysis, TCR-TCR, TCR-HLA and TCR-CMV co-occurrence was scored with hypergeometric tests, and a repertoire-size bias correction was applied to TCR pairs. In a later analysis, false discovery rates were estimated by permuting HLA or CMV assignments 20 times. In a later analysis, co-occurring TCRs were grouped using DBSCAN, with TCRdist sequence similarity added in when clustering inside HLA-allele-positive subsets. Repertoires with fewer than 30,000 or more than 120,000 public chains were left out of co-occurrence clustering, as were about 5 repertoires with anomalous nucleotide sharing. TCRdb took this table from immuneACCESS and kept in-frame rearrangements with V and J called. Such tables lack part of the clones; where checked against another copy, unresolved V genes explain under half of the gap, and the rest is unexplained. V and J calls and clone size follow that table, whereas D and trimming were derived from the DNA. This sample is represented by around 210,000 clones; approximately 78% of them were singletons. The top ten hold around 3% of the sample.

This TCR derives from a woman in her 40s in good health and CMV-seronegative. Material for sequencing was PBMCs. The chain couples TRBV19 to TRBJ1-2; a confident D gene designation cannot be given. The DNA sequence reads TGTGCCAGTAGTATGGCGGCTTCCGCCCCCTATGGCTACACCTTC. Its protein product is CASSMAASAPYGYTF.